This T cell receptor (beta chain) was observed in a study of CD8 T cells in ankylosing spondylitis (dated by TCRdb to 2015 to 2018). Study-wide context: The study profiled T cell receptor beta repertoires in healthy donors and ankylosing spondylitis patients to find disease-linked TCR variants. Peripheral blood was sampled, and synovial fluid was also collected from ankylosing spondylitis patients. In total, the full study cohort was made up of some 100 healthy donors and about two dozen ankylosing spondylitis patients. The research as a whole found: A CD8+ phenotype was shown by the disease-linked clones, which were found at relatively low frequencies in peripheral blood. Blood from ankylosing spondylitis patients appeared to be characterized by a TCR beta motif made up of several highly homologous amino acid variants. Some of the motif variants had been reported before in the synovial fluid and blood of reactive arthritis patients, a finding that suggests common disease-initiation mechanisms. According to the report, matched synovial fluid samples from ankylosing spondylitis patients were significantly enriched for the disease-linked clones.

The table lists this clonotype with a few counts. The clone's antigen remains unknown. No base-level quality is on record; no much larger clone is a single base apart. The sample was run on an Illumina HiSeq 2500. Quantitative 5'-RACE with molecular barcodes was the method used to prepare the TCR beta libraries. Under the source paper's analysis protocol: A new computational method, built on a probabilistic model of VDJ rearrangement, was used to identify disease-linked TCR variants. TCRdb cleaned the public reads at Q25 with fastp, built clones with MiXCR and kept in-frame beta chains. Entries that share a CDR3 protein sequence are merged under the most common genes and DNA. Here the V and J calls rest on TCRdb's processing, not on the authors' analysis. This sample has approximately 350,000 distinct CDR3 sequences in its table, and about 20% of those were observed once. Together, the top ten hold 10% to 15% of the sample.

The sequence was obtained from a male donor with ankylosing spondylitis or in good health (not recorded which). The sample was blood, either unsorted or a sorted T cell fraction (not recorded which).

The CDR3 region reads CASSHTREMGTDTQYF. The nucleotides are TGTGCCAGCAGCCACACCAGGGAGATGGGCACAGATACGCAGTATTTT. The V and J segments used are TRBV16 and TRBJ2-3; the D match is possibly TRBD1 or TRBD2, with 5 bases aligned in each. The CDR3 contains 16 residues, cysteine and phenylalanine counted. Only the CDR3 region is kept as DNA, spanning 48 bases read in frame from base 1. Deletion took 3 bases off V and 1 base off J, with a span of 14 bases between the germline ends. From the germline V gene, CDR1 is KGHSY and CDR2 is FQNENV. Where the CDR3 stops, the reference TRBV16 and TRBJ2-3 genes take over; the full variable domain is GEEVAQTPKHLVRGEGQKAKLYCAPIKGHSYVFWYQQVLKNEFKFLISFQNENVFDETGMPKERFSAKCLPNSPCSLEIQATKLEDSAVYFCASSHTREMGTDTQYFGPGTRLTVL.